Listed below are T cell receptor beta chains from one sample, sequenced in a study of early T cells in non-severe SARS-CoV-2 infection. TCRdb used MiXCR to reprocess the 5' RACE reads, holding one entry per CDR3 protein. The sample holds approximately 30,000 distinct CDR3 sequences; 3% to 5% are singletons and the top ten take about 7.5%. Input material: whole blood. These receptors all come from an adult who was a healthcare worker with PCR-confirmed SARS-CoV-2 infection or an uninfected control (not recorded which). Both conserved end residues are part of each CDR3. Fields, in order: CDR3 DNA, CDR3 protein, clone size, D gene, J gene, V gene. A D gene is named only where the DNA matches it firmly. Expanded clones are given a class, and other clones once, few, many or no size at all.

CDR3 DNA: TGTGCCAGCGGTTTAGTTAGCGGGAGCAACATTCAGTACTTC; CDR3 protein: CASGLVSGSNIQYF; clone size: many; D gene: TRBD2; J gene: TRBJ2-4; V gene: TRBV6-5
CDR3 DNA: TGTGCTAGTGAAGAGGGGGCGAGTCACACTGAAGCTTTCTTT; CDR3 protein: CASEEGASHTEAFF; clone size: many; D gene: TRBD1; J gene: TRBJ1-1; V gene: TRBV12-5
CDR3 DNA: TGTGCCAGCACTGGGACAGCGCGCTACAATGAGCAGTTCTTC; CDR3 protein: CASTGTARYNEQFF; clone size: many; D gene: TRBD1; J gene: TRBJ2-1; V gene: TRBV6-2/TRBV6-3
CDR3 DNA: TGTGCCAGCACCTGGGGCGGCCAAGAGACCCAGTACTTC; CDR3 protein: CASTWGGQETQYF; clone size: few; D gene: .; J gene: TRBJ2-5; V gene: TRBV6-1
CDR3 DNA: TGTGCTAGTGGTATGACAGGGGCTGCAGATACGCAGTATTTT; CDR3 protein: CASGMTGAADTQYF; clone size: many; D gene: TRBD1; J gene: TRBJ2-3; V gene: TRBV12-5
CDR3 DNA: TGTGCCAGCAGCTCGATTTGGGAGACCCAGTACTTC; CDR3 protein: CASSSIWETQYF; clone size: .; D gene: .; J gene: TRBJ2-5; V gene: TRBV6-2/TRBV6-3
CDR3 DNA: TGCAGTGCTAGTGGGGGGTTGGGCACAGATACGCAGTATTTT; CDR3 protein: CSASGGLGTDTQYF; clone size: many; D gene: .; J gene: TRBJ2-3; V gene: TRBV20-1
CDR3 DNA: TGTGCCAGCAGCCGCCGGACTGGAATAGGAGAGACCCAGTACTTC; CDR3 protein: CASSRRTGIGETQYF; clone size: many; D gene: .; J gene: TRBJ2-5; V gene: TRBV11-2
CDR3 DNA: TGTGCCAGCAGCCTCAAGGCAGCCCCAGTGGGAGCCAAAAACATTCAGTACTTC; CDR3 protein: CASSLKAAPVGAKNIQYF; clone size: many; D gene: .; J gene: TRBJ2-4; V gene: TRBV7-3
CDR3 DNA: TGTGCCAGCAGCAAAGAGGCGGGGGTCCGGCTAGCGGGAGGATTCGAGCAGTACTTC; CDR3 protein: CASSKEAGVRLAGGFEQYF; clone size: many; D gene: .; J gene: TRBJ2-7; V gene: TRBV21-1
CDR3 DNA: TGTGCCAGCAGCGAAGGGACTAGCGGGGGCCGTAGGTACAATGAGCAGTTCTTC; CDR3 protein: CASSEGTSGGRRYNEQFF; clone size: many; D gene: TRBD2; J gene: TRBJ2-1; V gene: TRBV9
CDR3 DNA: TGTGCCAGCAAAGGGAGCTCCTACAATGAGCAGTTCTTC; CDR3 protein: CASKGSSYNEQFF; clone size: many; D gene: .; J gene: TRBJ2-1; V gene: TRBV11-3
CDR3 DNA: TGCAGTGCAGCCCGGGACTACTCGTTCTTC; CDR3 protein: CSAARDYSFF; clone size: many; D gene: TRBD2; J gene: TRBJ2-1; V gene: TRBV20-1
CDR3 DNA: TGCGCCAGCAGCTTTGGCACAGAAAAGGCTACTGAAGCTTTCTTT; CDR3 protein: CASSFGTEKATEAFF; clone size: few; D gene: .; J gene: TRBJ1-1; V gene: TRBV5-1
CDR3 DNA: TGTGCCAGCAGCAGCAGACAGTCTCACACTGAAGCTTTCTTT; CDR3 protein: CASSSRQSHTEAFF; clone size: many; D gene: .; J gene: TRBJ1-1; V gene: TRBV27
CDR3 DNA: TGCAGCGTCCACCGCCCCACTAGCGGGAGTTCAGATGAGCAGTTCTTC; CDR3 protein: CSVHRPTSGSSDEQFF; clone size: many; D gene: TRBD2; J gene: TRBJ2-1; V gene: TRBV29-1
CDR3 DNA: TGTGCCAGCACCCCCGTGGGACAGGGTCGCTCTGGGGCCAACGTCCTGACTTTC; CDR3 protein: CASTPVGQGRSGANVLTF; clone size: .; D gene: TRBD1; J gene: TRBJ2-6; V gene: TRBV6-5
CDR3 DNA: TGTGCCAGCAGCTTGCCCCGGGGGGGCCGTGAGCAGTTCTTC; CDR3 protein: CASSLPRGGREQFF; clone size: .; D gene: TRBD2; J gene: TRBJ2-1; V gene: TRBV5-6
CDR3 DNA: TGTGCCAGCAGCCGACTCGGACCCGCGGGTCGCACAGATACGCAGTATTTT; CDR3 protein: CASSRLGPAGRTDTQYF; clone size: many; D gene: .; J gene: TRBJ2-3; V gene: TRBV5-6
CDR3 DNA: TGTGCCAGCAGCGCCGACAGATACGAGCAGTACTTC; CDR3 protein: CASSADRYEQYF; clone size: many; D gene: .; J gene: TRBJ2-7; V gene: TRBV13
CDR3 DNA: TGCAGTGCTAGAGTTAGTTACGAGCAGTACTTC; CDR3 protein: CSARVSYEQYF; clone size: many; D gene: .; J gene: TRBJ2-7; V gene: TRBV20-1
CDR3 DNA: TGTGCCAGCAGCCAGCGGGAGTTTTTAGATACGCAGTATTTT; CDR3 protein: CASSQREFLDTQYF; clone size: many; D gene: TRBD2; J gene: TRBJ2-3; V gene: TRBV7-6
CDR3 DNA: TGTGCCAGCAGCTTGGGCCCTCCCCCCAATGAGCAGTTCTTC; CDR3 protein: CASSLGPPPNEQFF; clone size: many; D gene: .; J gene: TRBJ2-1; V gene: TRBV7-2
CDR3 DNA: TGTGCCAGCAGCCCCCGGAGTAGCGGGACGGGGAAGACCCAGTACTTC; CDR3 protein: CASSPRSSGTGKTQYF; clone size: many; D gene: TRBD2; J gene: TRBJ2-5; V gene: TRBV7-9
CDR3 DNA: TGCAGTGCTGACTCCGGGGACCCTTCCTACGAGCAGTACTTC; CDR3 protein: CSADSGDPSYEQYF; clone size: many; D gene: .; J gene: TRBJ2-7; V gene: TRBV20-1
CDR3 DNA: TGTGCTAGTGGCTCCCCTGGACAGATTCGGAATACGCAGTATTTT; CDR3 protein: CASGSPGQIRNTQYF; clone size: many; D gene: .; J gene: TRBJ2-3; V gene: TRBV12-5
CDR3 DNA: TGTGCCAGCAATCCGGACAGCTATAGCAATCAGCCCCAGCATTTT; CDR3 protein: CASNPDSYSNQPQHF; clone size: few; D gene: .; J gene: TRBJ1-5; V gene: TRBV2
CDR3 DNA: TGTGCCAGCAGTGGACAGGGAAGGCACAATGAGCAGTTCTTC; CDR3 protein: CASSGQGRHNEQFF; clone size: many; D gene: TRBD1; J gene: TRBJ2-1; V gene: TRBV12-3/TRBV12-4
CDR3 DNA: TGTGCCAGCTCACCACAACTGGGCACTGAAGCTTTCTTT; CDR3 protein: CASSPQLGTEAFF; clone size: many; D gene: .; J gene: TRBJ1-1; V gene: TRBV18
CDR3 DNA: TGTGCCAGCAGCCCCAGCTCCATTGGCCACGAGCAGTACTTC; CDR3 protein: CASSPSSIGHEQYF; clone size: many; D gene: .; J gene: TRBJ2-7; V gene: TRBV11-2
CDR3 DNA: TGTGCCAGCAGCCCCGGAGTTTCAGCGCATGAAAAACTGTTTTTT; CDR3 protein: CASSPGVSAHEKLFF; clone size: many; D gene: .; J gene: TRBJ1-4; V gene: TRBV14
CDR3 DNA: TGCGCCAGCAGCCGGACAGGGAGGAACTATGGCTACACCTTC; CDR3 protein: CASSRTGRNYGYTF; clone size: .; D gene: TRBD1; J gene: TRBJ1-2; V gene: TRBV5-1
CDR3 DNA: TGTGCCAGCACCTCCGGGACTAGCGGGATTCCCTCTGGGGCCAACGTCCTGACTTTC; CDR3 protein: CASTSGTSGIPSGANVLTF; clone size: .; D gene: TRBD2; J gene: TRBJ2-6; V gene: TRBV7-2
CDR3 DNA: TGTGCCAGCTCACCGGATGGGTTAGCTAACTATGGCTACACCTTC; CDR3 protein: CASSPDGLANYGYTF; clone size: many; D gene: .; J gene: TRBJ1-2; V gene: TRBV18
CDR3 DNA: TGTGCCAGCAGCCATGAAGACCCGAACACCGGGGAGCTGTTTTTT; CDR3 protein: CASSHEDPNTGELFF; clone size: many; D gene: .; J gene: TRBJ2-2; V gene: TRBV3-1
CDR3 DNA: TGTGCCAGCAGCTTAGGGGCACCGGGACTAGCGGGGCTAGCCAAAAACATTCAGTACTTC; CDR3 protein: CASSLGAPGLAGLAKNIQYF; clone size: many; D gene: TRBD2; J gene: TRBJ2-4; V gene: TRBV7-6
CDR3 DNA: TGTGCCAGCAGTTACCAGGGCAGGACGCCGACTTTTATTGGCTATGGCTACACCTTC; CDR3 protein: CASSYQGRTPTFIGYGYTF; clone size: many; D gene: .; J gene: TRBJ1-2; V gene: TRBV6-5
CDR3 DNA: TGTGCCAGCAGCCCGGAGGGAAACTATGGCTACACCTTC; CDR3 protein: CASSPEGNYGYTF; clone size: many; D gene: .; J gene: TRBJ1-2; V gene: TRBV27
CDR3 DNA: TGTGCCAGCAGCCAAGATACGGATTACGGGTACCATGGCTACACCTTC; CDR3 protein: CASSQDTDYGYHGYTF; clone size: many; D gene: .; J gene: TRBJ1-2; V gene: TRBV4-2
CDR3 DNA: TGTGCCAGCAGGGAGGACAGGAGATTCTCTGGGGCCAACGTCCTGACTTTC; CDR3 protein: CASREDRRFSGANVLTF; clone size: many; D gene: TRBD1; J gene: TRBJ2-6; V gene: TRBV5-6
CDR3 DNA: TGTGCCAGCAGTCCATCTTCGACAGGCAACTACGAGCAGTACTTC; CDR3 protein: CASSPSSTGNYEQYF; clone size: many; D gene: .; J gene: TRBJ2-7; V gene: TRBV28
CDR3 DNA: TGTGCCAGCAGTGATGTCTATGGCTACACCTTC; CDR3 protein: CASSDVYGYTF; clone size: many; D gene: .; J gene: TRBJ1-2; V gene: TRBV2
CDR3 DNA: TGTGCCAGCAGTGACTCGGGACACTATGGCTACACCTTC; CDR3 protein: CASSDSGHYGYTF; clone size: many; D gene: .; J gene: TRBJ1-2; V gene: TRBV6-4
CDR3 DNA: TGTGCCAGCTCACCGGCAGGTCTGCGGGAAAAACTGTTTTTT; CDR3 protein: CASSPAGLREKLFF; clone size: few; D gene: .; J gene: TRBJ1-4; V gene: TRBV18
CDR3 DNA: TGTGCCAGCAGTTCATCCGGGACACTAAACATTCAGTACTTC; CDR3 protein: CASSSSGTLNIQYF; clone size: many; D gene: .; J gene: TRBJ2-4; V gene: TRBV12-3/TRBV12-4
CDR3 DNA: TGTGCCAGCAGCTTACGGACTAGCGGGGGGCCGAGCTCCTACAATGAGCAGTTCTTC; CDR3 protein: CASSLRTSGGPSSYNEQFF; clone size: many; D gene: TRBD2; J gene: TRBJ2-1; V gene: TRBV7-2
CDR3 DNA: TGCGCCAGCAGTCGCGACTGGAATTCACCCCTCCACTTT; CDR3 protein: CASSRDWNSPLHF; clone size: many; D gene: .; J gene: TRBJ1-6; V gene: TRBV10-2
CDR3 DNA: TGCGCCAGCAGCCAAGAACCTAGCGGGAGAACAGAGCAGTTCTTC; CDR3 protein: CASSQEPSGRTEQFF; clone size: .; D gene: TRBD2; J gene: TRBJ2-1; V gene: TRBV4-1
CDR3 DNA: TGTGCCAGCTCTCTACTAGCGGCAAGCTCCTACAATGAGCAGTTCTTC; CDR3 protein: CASSLLAASSYNEQFF; clone size: many; D gene: TRBD2; J gene: TRBJ2-1; V gene: TRBV18
CDR3 DNA: TGCCGCTCCCCCCCGGGGGATAACGACTATGGCTACACCTTC; CDR3 protein: CRSPPGDNDYGYTF; clone size: many; D gene: .; J gene: TRBJ1-2; V gene: TRBV29-1
CDR3 DNA: TGTGCCAGCAGTGACCCAGCGGGAGTAAGAGAGACCCAGTACTTC; CDR3 protein: CASSDPAGVRETQYF; clone size: many; D gene: TRBD2; J gene: TRBJ2-5; V gene: TRBV2
CDR3 DNA: TGTGCCAGCAGCCTAGCGGGGGGGTTAGAGACCCAGTACTTC; CDR3 protein: CASSLAGGLETQYF; clone size: many; D gene: TRBD2; J gene: TRBJ2-5; V gene: TRBV7-3
CDR3 DNA: TGTGCCTGGAACTTTGGCAGGAAGAATGAGCAGTTCTTC; CDR3 protein: CAWNFGRKNEQFF; clone size: few; D gene: .; J gene: TRBJ2-1; V gene: TRBV30
CDR3 DNA: TGTGCCAGCAGTGCACCGGGACGGATCTCTGGAAACACCATATATTTT; CDR3 protein: CASSAPGRISGNTIYF; clone size: few; D gene: .; J gene: TRBJ1-3; V gene: TRBV6-6
CDR3 DNA: TGTGCCATTCGGAAGGGACTAGCGGGAGAGAGGGGTAATGAGCAGTTCTTC; CDR3 protein: CAIRKGLAGERGNEQFF; clone size: many; D gene: TRBD2; J gene: TRBJ2-1; V gene: TRBV10-3
CDR3 DNA: TGTGCCAGCAGTGGGCAGAGCAATCAGCCCCAGCATTTT; CDR3 protein: CASSGQSNQPQHF; clone size: many; D gene: .; J gene: TRBJ1-5; V gene: TRBV7-3
CDR3 DNA: TGCGCCAGCAGCCAAGATTGGGGGCAACTTGGAGGCTACACCTTC; CDR3 protein: CASSQDWGQLGGYTF; clone size: .; D gene: .; J gene: TRBJ1-2; V gene: TRBV4-3
CDR3 DNA: TGTGCCTGGGCGGCGCGGCGGTATGAGCAGTTCTTC; CDR3 protein: CAWAARRYEQFF; clone size: few; D gene: .; J gene: TRBJ2-1; V gene: TRBV30